The source of this T cell receptor (beta chain) is a study of cytomegalovirus exposure and HLA in healthy donors. J lost 7 bases, V lost 4 bases, and 3 bases had no gene match. Germline loops: CDR1 SGHVS, CDR2 FQNEAQ. The CDR3 contains 13 residues. It was with 60 Vbeta and 13 Jbeta primers that the PCR ran. Methods used by the authors: There were around 78 million unique TCR beta chains by a later count, and around 10 million of them were shared. TCRdb keeps only in-frame clones here, not all; method: immunoSEQ multiplex PCR. The DNA was the basis for D and trimming; V, J and clone size are from that table. The table records around 130,000 clones, approximately 80% of them present only once.

The chain uses TRBV7-8 and TRBJ2-2, with 7 bases lining up with TRBD2. What was sequenced was PBMCs. This clonotype was obtained from a woman aged 40 to 49 in good health and CMV-seronegative. CDR3 coding DNA: TGTGCCAGCAGCTCCTGGGAGGGCGGGGAGCTGTTTTTT. It encodes CASSSWEGGELFF.